This T cell receptor beta chain stems from a study of T cell responses to AZD1222 COVID-19 vaccine. TCRdb keeps only in-frame clones here, not all; method: immunoSEQ multiplex PCR. The table records tens of thousands of clones, less than 90% of them present only once. Pooled in the analysis were second doses at about 4 or about 12 weeks. In the case of this clone: Its specificity is unknown.

V gave up 3 bases and J gave up 7 bases, with 4 bases separating them. The length of the CDR3 is 12 residues. Whole-study results and caveats: Donors were largely white British and mainly female; clonal diversity was possibly underestimated. Vaccine-associated CD4 TCRs ranged over spike, dominating at 160-218 and 743-854. The number of AZD1222 recipients seropositive at baseline was only 6 or 7.

The sequencing used peripheral blood, collected 28 days after the second AZD1222 dose. This receptor was taken from an adult who received the AZD1222 COVID-19 vaccine. This sequence joins TRBV12-3 or TRBV12-4 and TRBJ1-6; D is undetermined. Here the CDR3 DNA reads TGTGCCAGCAGTTTTCCGAATTCACCCCTCCACTTT. Its translation: CASSFPNSPLHF.